This entry lists 27 T cell receptor beta chains sequenced from one sample in a study of control samples from healthy donors and cancer patients. Repertoires were generated with immunoSEQ multiplex PCR, while TCRdb's copy carries only in-frame clones and drops some. Of under 85,000 clones listed, 93% are singletons. Sequences were obtained from PBMCs. The origin of the receptors is a woman aged 40 to 55 with lung cancer.

To note about this clone: The sample contains more than one DNA sequence encoding this CDR3. The gene calls are TRBV5-1 and TRBJ2-2; either TRBD1 or TRBD2 may supply D (5 bases each). The V end was cut by 10 bases, the J end by 5 bases, with 18 bases between. There are 14 residues in the CDR3. The germline V gene has CDR1 SGHRS and CDR2 YFSETQ. CDR3 residues: CASQRTGTTGELFF. The CDR3 nucleotides read TGCGCCTCACAACGGACCGGGACGACCGGGGAGCTGTTTTTT.

The CDR3 reads CASSRLFDGGTDTQYF. CDR3 bases: TGTGCCAGCAGCCGCCTCTTCGACGGGGGCACAGATACGCAGTATTTT. This rearrangement joins TRBV3-1 (or the pseudogene TRBV3-2) to TRBJ2-3; weak D call: TRBD2 (5 bases). V was cut by 4 bases and J by 1 base, with 15 bases left in between. The CDR3 is 16 amino acids. Germline V CDR1 and CDR2: LGHDT, YNNKEL (reference sequence).

The rearrangement uses TRBV7-2 and TRBJ2-1; D remains ambiguous. Per germline, CDR1 SGHTA and CDR2 FQGNSA. The length of the CDR3 is 13 residues. Deletions cut 3 bases from V and 6 bases from J, with 9 bases between. The CDR3 DNA reads as TGTGCCAGCAGCTTTTCTCGGGTCAATGAGCAGTTCTTC. It is translated as CASSFSRVNEQFF.

V gene TRBV6-6 combines with J gene TRBJ2-5; 8 bases align to TRBD2. From germline, CDR1 is MNHNY and CDR2 SVGAGI (reference sequence). V dropped 2 bases and J dropped 1; count of bases not matched to a gene: 3. The CDR3 has 15 amino acids. The CDR3 spells CASSYASGLQETQYF. CDR3 nucleotide sequence: TGTGCCAGCAGTTACGCTAGCGGGCTCCAAGAGACCCAGTACTTC.

The V call is TRBV9, the J call TRBJ1-1; D is unresolved. V lost 4 bases, J lost 1 base, and 11 bases lay in between. The CDR3 loop spans 14 amino acids. Per the germline V gene, CDR1 is SGDLS and CDR2 is YYNGEE. The CDR3 coding sequence is TGTGCCAGCAGCTGGCACACCGAGAACACTGAAGCTTTCTTT. Its translation: CASSWHTENTEAFF.

This chain joins TRBV10-3 and TRBJ2-2; D may be TRBD1 (6 bases). The ends were cut back, 3 bases at V and 1 base at J, with 15 bases in the middle. CDR3 length: 17 residues. Germline V gene sequence: CDR1 ENHRY, CDR2 SYGVKD. In DNA form, the CDR3 reads TGTGCCATCAGTGAACCGGGACAATACCTGAACACCGGGGAGCTGTTTTTT. Its translation is CAISEPGQYLNTGELFF.

The V gene is TRBV5-4, the J gene TRBJ2-2, with TRBD1 as a possible D gene (6 bases). With 2 bases removed from V and 2 bases from J, the gap between germline ends came to 10 bases. The CDR3 has 15 amino acids. CDR1 and CDR2 (germline): SGHNT, YYREEE (reference sequence). CDR3 bases: TGTGCCAGCAGCTTAGGGGGAACCAACACCGGGGAGCTGTTTTTT. Translating it yields CASSLGGTNTGELFF.

The V call is TRBV2, the J call TRBJ1-4, with 7 bases identical to TRBD1. The V and J ends lost 11 bases and 5 bases, in that order; junction bases with no gene match: 8. CDR3 length: 13 amino acids. Germline-derived CDR1 and CDR2 are SNHLY and FYNNEI. The CDR3 coding sequence is TGTGCCGGTGGGGACAGAGTAAATGAAAAACTGTTTTTT. Its protein product is CAGGDRVNEKLFF. Drawing the rest from reference TRBV2 and TRBJ1-4, the complete variable domain is EPEVTQTPSHQVTQMGQEVILRCVPISNHLYFYWYRQILGQKVEFLVSFYNNEISEKSEIFDDQFSVERPDGSNFTLKIRSTKLEDSAMYFCAGGDRVNEKLFFGSGTQLSVL.

J is TRBJ2-7 and V is TRBV5-1; no firm D call. Germline V CDR1 and CDR2: SGHRS, YFSETQ. The ends were cut back, 4 bases at V and 6 bases at J, with 14 bases in the middle. The CDR3 is 13 residues long. CDR3 nucleotides: TGCGCCAGCAGCGTTAACGGTGGACGCGAGCAGTACTTC. Translation: CASSVNGGREQYF.

The V call is TRBV10-3, the J call TRBJ1-1; 8 positions agree with TRBD1. V lost 9 bases and J lost 4; bases outside the gene matches: 7. This CDR3 contains 13 residues. Germline values: CDR1 ENHRY, CDR2 SYGVKD. CDR3 protein: CAIGQGAATEAFF. CDR3 sequence (DNA): TGTGCCATAGGACAGGGAGCGGCCACTGAAGCTTTCTTT.

The gene calls are TRBV12-3 or TRBV12-4 and TRBJ2-3; no reliable D call. The CDR3 spans 12 residues. Trimming took 2 bases from V and 4 from J, leaving 4 bases between them. CDR3 amino acids: CASSLSADTQYF. The CDR3 nucleotides are TGTGCCAGCAGTTTAAGCGCAGATACGCAGTATTTT.

V and J are TRBV29-1 and TRBJ2-2; D is tentatively TRBD1 or TRBD2 (5 bases each). Germline loops: CDR1 SQVTM, CDR2 ANQGSEA. CDR3 length equals 15 residues. Trimming removed 7 bases from V and 0 bases from J, with 15 bases in between. The CDR3: CSAKGPGPNTGELFF. CDR3 DNA sequence: TGCAGCGCCAAGGGTCCGGGGCCGAACACCGGGGAGCTGTTTTTT.

V gene TRBV7-8 combines with J gene TRBJ2-7; 7 positions agree with TRBD1. The junction had 4 bases not matched to a gene; V was cut back by 0 bases and J by 2 bases. There are 15 residues in the CDR3. Germline assignment: CDR1 SGHVS and CDR2 FQNEAQ. The CDR3 is CASSLAGQSTYEQYF. The CDR3, as DNA: TGTGCCAGCAGCTTAGCGGGACAGAGTACCTACGAGCAGTACTTC.

The chain has TRBV5-1 and TRBJ1-4; TRBD1 agrees at 8 bases. In germline, CDR1 is SGHRS, CDR2 YFSETQ. V shed 6 bases and J 13 bases; nucleotides not matched to a gene: 17. This CDR3 is 15 amino acids long. CDR3 sequence: CASTDLSPTGGGLFF. DNA of the CDR3: TGCGCCAGCACCGACTTGAGTCCTACAGGGGGTGGACTGTTTTTT. The complete variable domain, with remaining parts taken from reference TRBV5-1 and TRBJ1-4, reads KAGVTQTPRYLIKTRGQQVTLSCSPISGHRSVSWYQQTPGQGLQFLFEYFSETQRNKGNFPGRFSGRQFSNSRSEMNVSTLELGDSALYLCASTDLSPTGGGLFFGSGTQLSVL.

The rearrangement uses TRBV27 and TRBJ2-7; D is perhaps TRBD1 (5 bases). V was trimmed by 6 bases and J by 6 bases, leaving 12 bases between them. This CDR3 has 12 residues. Germline CDR1 MNHEY, CDR2 SMNVEV (reference sequence). The CDR3 protein is CASRIGAGEQYF. The CDR3 nucleotides read TGTGCCAGCAGAATAGGGGCCGGCGAGCAGTACTTC.

This chain connects TRBV3-1 (or the pseudogene TRBV3-2) to TRBJ1-5, with D perhaps TRBD1 (6 bases). The CDR3 extends over 17 amino acids. Trimming took 1 base from V and 8 from J, leaving 21 bases between them. Germline V CDR1 and CDR2: LGHDT, YNNKEL (reference sequence). This CDR3 reads CASSQVGGSGPKEPQHF. CDR3 nucleotide sequence: TGTGCCAGCAGCCAAGTAGGGGGGAGTGGTCCAAAGGAGCCCCAGCATTTT.

The V call is TRBV27, the J call TRBJ1-1, with a tentative D call TRBD1 (6 bases). The CDR3 totals 15 residues. Trimming took 2 bases from V and 4 from J, leaving 14 bases between them. CDR1 and CDR2 from the germline V gene are MNHEY and SMNVEV (reference sequence). The CDR3 DNA is TGTGCCAGCAGTTTAGGGGGGGCTGGGAGCACTGAAGCTTTCTTT. Translation: CASSLGGAGSTEAFF.

This sequence joins TRBV12-3 or TRBV12-4 and TRBJ1-4; D uncertain. The length of the CDR3 is 13 residues. V gave up 0 bases and J gave up 15 bases, with 14 bases separating them. The CDR3 DNA reads as TGTGCCAGCAGTTTAGCTGCGGGGAACACAGTGTTTTTT. Translated, it gives CASSLAAGNTVFF.

This CDR3 reads CASSTTGGLRGYTF. Here the CDR3 DNA reads TGTGCCAGCAGCACAACCGGGGGCTTACGTGGCTACACCTTC. The gene calls are TRBV9 and TRBJ1-2; possible D gene TRBD1, 6 bases. The length of the CDR3 is 14 residues. V was shortened by 4 bases and J by 7 bases, with 17 bases between the two germline ends. Germline assignment: CDR1 SGDLS and CDR2 YYNGEE. The whole variable domain, filled in from reference TRBV9 and TRBJ1-2, reads DSGVTQTPKHLITATGQRVTLRCSPRSGDLSVYWYQQSLDQGLQFLIQYYNGEERAKGNILERFSAQQFPDLHSELNLSSLELGDSALYFCASSTTGGLRGYTFGSGTRLTVV.

This clone appeared a few times. The chain is built from TRBV7-6 and TRBJ2-5; D might be TRBD2 (6 bases). V was shortened by 1 base and J by 2 bases, with 14 bases between the two germline ends. The germline V gene has CDR1 SGHVS and CDR2 FNYEAQ. The CDR3 is made up of 16 amino acids. The CDR3 reads CASSLGRLVKQETQYF. The DNA of the CDR3 is TGTGCCAGCAGCTTAGGTCGACTAGTGAAACAAGAGACCCAGTACTTC.

The chain is built from TRBV10-3 and TRBJ1-2; 7 nucleotides match TRBD1. V was pared by 8 bases and J by 5 bases, with 8 bases of the junction left unmatched. CDR3 length: 13 amino acids. Germline values: CDR1 ENHRY, CDR2 SYGVKD. The CDR3 region is CAIDGRTGYGYTF. CDR3 sequence (DNA): TGTGCCATCGATGGCCGGACAGGATATGGCTACACCTTC.

V usage is TRBV15 and J usage is TRBJ1-5; D possibly corresponds to TRBD1 (6 bases). The CDR3 contains 16 residues. V was trimmed by 2 bases and J by 0 bases, leaving 11 bases between them. The germline gives CDR1 LNHNV, CDR2 YYDKDF (reference sequence). The CDR3 loop reads CATSRTGTYSNQPQHF. CDR3 sequence (DNA): TGTGCCACCAGCAGAACCGGGACATATAGCAATCAGCCCCAGCATTTT.

V is TRBV5-6 and J is TRBJ1-2; 10 bases fit TRBD1. The CDR3 has 15 amino acids. Looked up from germline, CDR1 is SGHDT and CDR2 is YYEEEE. The V gene end was trimmed by 3 bases and the J gene end by 6 bases; junction bases not matched to a gene: 8. In DNA form, the CDR3 reads TGTGCCAGCAGCTGGGCCGGGACAGGGGTCGATGGCTACACCTTC. This codes for CASSWAGTGVDGYTF.

This clone was detected once. The V call is TRBV12-3 or TRBV12-4, the J call TRBJ1-3; D unresolved. The CDR3 spans 11 residues. With 5 bases removed from V and 2 bases from J, the gap between germline ends came to 1 base. This chain's CDR3 is CASSPGNTIYF. CDR3 sequence (DNA): TGTGCCAGCAGTCCTGGAAACACCATATATTTT.

V gene TRBV6-6 combines with J gene TRBJ1-5; no firm D call. This CDR3 comprises 13 residues. Germline V gene sequence: CDR1 MNHNY, CDR2 SVGAGI (reference sequence). The V and J ends lost 10 bases and 5 bases respectively, with 15 bases between them. The CDR3 coding sequence is TGTGCCACCAAAACCATCGATGATCAGCCCCAGCATTTT. It yields the protein CATKTIDDQPQHF.

V and J are TRBV5-1 and TRBJ2-5, with D maybe TRBD2 (5 bases). Germline V lookup: CDR1 SGHRS, CDR2 YFSETQ. The CDR3 is made up of 14 amino acids. V gave up 0 bases and J gave up 5 bases, with 11 bases separating them. CDR3 sequence: CASSLAGERETQYF. The CDR3 DNA reads as TGCGCCAGCAGCTTGGCCGGGGAGCGGGAGACCCAGTACTTC.

This chain connects TRBV19 to TRBJ2-7; D may correspond to TRBD1 or TRBD2 (6 bases each). Looked up from germline, CDR1 is LNHDA and CDR2 is SQIVND (reference sequence). The CDR3 has 14 residues. With 1 base removed from V and 6 bases from J, the gap between germline ends came to 13 bases. The CDR3 loop reads CASSIVWGAGEQYF. The CDR3 region has the DNA TGTGCCAGTAGTATAGTATGGGGGGCGGGCGAGCAGTACTTC.